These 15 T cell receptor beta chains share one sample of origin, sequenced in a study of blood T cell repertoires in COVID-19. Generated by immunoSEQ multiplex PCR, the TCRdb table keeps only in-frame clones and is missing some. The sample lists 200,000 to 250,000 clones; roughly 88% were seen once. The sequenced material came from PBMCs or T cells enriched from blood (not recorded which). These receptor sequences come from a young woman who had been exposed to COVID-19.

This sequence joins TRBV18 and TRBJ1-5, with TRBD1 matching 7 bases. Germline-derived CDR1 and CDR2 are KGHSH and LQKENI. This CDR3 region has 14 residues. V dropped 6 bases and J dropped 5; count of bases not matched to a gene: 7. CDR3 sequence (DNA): TGTGCCAGCTCCCCAGGGACAGTACATCAGCCCCAGCATTTT. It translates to CASSPGTVHQPQHF.

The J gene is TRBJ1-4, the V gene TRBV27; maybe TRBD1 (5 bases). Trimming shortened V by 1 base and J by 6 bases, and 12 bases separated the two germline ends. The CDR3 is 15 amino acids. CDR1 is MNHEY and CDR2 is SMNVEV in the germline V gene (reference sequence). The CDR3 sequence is CASSLWGRPYEKLFF. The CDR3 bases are TGTGCCAGCAGTTTATGGGGCAGGCCCTATGAAAAACTGTTTTTT.

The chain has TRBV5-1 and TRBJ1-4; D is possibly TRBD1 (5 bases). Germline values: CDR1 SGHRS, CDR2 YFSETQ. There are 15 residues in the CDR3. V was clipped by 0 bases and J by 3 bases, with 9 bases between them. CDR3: CASSLEDSPNEKLFF. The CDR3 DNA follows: TGCGCCAGCAGCTTGGAAGACAGCCCTAATGAAAAACTGTTTTTT.

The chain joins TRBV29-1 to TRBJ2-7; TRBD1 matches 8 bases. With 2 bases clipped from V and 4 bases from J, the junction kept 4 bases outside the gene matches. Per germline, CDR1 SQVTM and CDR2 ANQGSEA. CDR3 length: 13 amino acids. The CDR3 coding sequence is TGCAGCGTTGAAATTGGACAGGGTTACGAGCAGTACTTC. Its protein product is CSVEIGQGYEQYF.

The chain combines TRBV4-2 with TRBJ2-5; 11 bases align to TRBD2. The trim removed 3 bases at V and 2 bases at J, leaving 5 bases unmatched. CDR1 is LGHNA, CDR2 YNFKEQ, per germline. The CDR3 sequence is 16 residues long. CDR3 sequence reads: CASSQERTSGQETQYF. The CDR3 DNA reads TGTGCCAGCAGCCAGGAAAGGACTAGCGGGCAAGAGACCCAGTACTTC.

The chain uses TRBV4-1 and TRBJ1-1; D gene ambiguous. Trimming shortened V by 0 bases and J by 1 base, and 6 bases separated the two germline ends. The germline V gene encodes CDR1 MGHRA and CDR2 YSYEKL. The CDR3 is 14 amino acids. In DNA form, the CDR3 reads TGCGCCAGCAGCCAAGATTACAGGAACACTGAAGCTTTCTTT. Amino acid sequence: CASSQDYRNTEAFF.

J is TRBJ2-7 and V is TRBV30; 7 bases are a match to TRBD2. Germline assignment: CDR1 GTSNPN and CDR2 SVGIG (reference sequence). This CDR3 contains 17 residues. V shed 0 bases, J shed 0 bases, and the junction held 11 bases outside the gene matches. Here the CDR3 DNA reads TGTGCCTGGAGTGTACGGTGGGGGACTAAGAGCTCCTACGAGCAGTACTTC. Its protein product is CAWSVRWGTKSSYEQYF. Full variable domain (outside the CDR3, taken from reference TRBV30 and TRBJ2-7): SQTIHQWPATLVQPVGSPLSLECTVEGTSNPNLYWYRQAAGRGLQLLFYSVGIGQISSEVPQNLSASRPQDRQFILSSKKLLLSDSGFYLCAWSVRWGTKSSYEQYFGPGTRLTVT.

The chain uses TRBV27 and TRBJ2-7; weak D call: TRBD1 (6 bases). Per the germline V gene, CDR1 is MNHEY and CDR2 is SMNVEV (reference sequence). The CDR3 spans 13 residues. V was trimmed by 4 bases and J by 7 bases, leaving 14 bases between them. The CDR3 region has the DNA TGTGCCAGCAGTTACCGAACAGGGTGGGAGCAGTACTTC. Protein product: CASSYRTGWEQYF.

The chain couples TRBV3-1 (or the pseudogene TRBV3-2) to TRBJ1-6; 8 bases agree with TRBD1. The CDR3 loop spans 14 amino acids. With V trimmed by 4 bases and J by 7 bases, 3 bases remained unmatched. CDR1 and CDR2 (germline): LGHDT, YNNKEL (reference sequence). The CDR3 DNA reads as TGTGCCAGCAGCCGCCGACAGGGGAATTCACCCCTCCACTTT. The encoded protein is CASSRRQGNSPLHF.

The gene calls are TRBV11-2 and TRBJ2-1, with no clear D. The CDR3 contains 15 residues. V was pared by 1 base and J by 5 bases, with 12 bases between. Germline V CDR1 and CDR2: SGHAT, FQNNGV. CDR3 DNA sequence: TGTGCCAGCAGCTTAGTATCTCCAGGAAACAATGAGCAGTTCTTC. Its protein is CASSLVSPGNNEQFF.

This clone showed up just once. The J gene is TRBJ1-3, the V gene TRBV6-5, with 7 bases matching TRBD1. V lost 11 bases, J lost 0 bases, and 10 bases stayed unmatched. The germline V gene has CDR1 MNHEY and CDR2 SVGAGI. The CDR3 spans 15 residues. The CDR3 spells CAVDQGTASGNTIYF. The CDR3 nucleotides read TGTGCCGTCGACCAAGGGACAGCCTCTGGAAACACCATATATTTT.

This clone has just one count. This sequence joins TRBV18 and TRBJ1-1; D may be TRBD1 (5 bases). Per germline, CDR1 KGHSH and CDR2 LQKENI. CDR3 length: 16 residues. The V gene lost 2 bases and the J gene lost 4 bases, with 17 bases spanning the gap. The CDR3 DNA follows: TGTGCCAGCTCACCAATAATTAGGAACGGGGGCACTGAAGCTTTCTTT. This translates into CASSPIIRNGGTEAFF.

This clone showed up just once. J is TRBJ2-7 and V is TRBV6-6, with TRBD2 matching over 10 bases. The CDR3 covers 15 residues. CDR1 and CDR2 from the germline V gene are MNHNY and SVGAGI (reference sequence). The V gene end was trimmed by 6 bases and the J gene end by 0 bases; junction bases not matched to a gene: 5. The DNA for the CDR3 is TGTGCCAGCAGGGCACCTAGCGGGAGCTCCTACGAGCAGTACTTC. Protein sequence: CASRAPSGSSYEQYF.

CDR3 nucleotides: TGTGCCAGCAGCCCGGGACAGGGGATGAACACTGAAGCTTTCTTT. The encoded protein is CASSPGQGMNTEAFF. The chain uses TRBV7-8 and TRBJ1-1; 10 positions match TRBD1. The CDR3 runs to 15 residues. Germline assignment: CDR1 SGHVS and CDR2 FQNEAQ. V gave up 5 bases and J gave up 0 bases; unmatched junction bases: 3.

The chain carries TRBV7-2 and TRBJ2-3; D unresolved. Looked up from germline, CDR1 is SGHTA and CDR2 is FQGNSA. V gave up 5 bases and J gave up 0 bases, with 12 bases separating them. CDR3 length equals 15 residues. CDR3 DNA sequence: TGTGCCAGCAGCCCCGGCCGGGTTAGCACAGATACGCAGTATTTT. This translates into CASSPGRVSTDTQYF.